This record covers a single T cell receptor (beta chain). The target antigen is unknown. This sample stems from a study of cytomegalovirus exposure and HLA in healthy donors. Whole-study results and caveats: Among the most significant clusters, several appeared linked to common viral pathogens in a later analysis.

This CDR3 is 14 amino acids long. Germline loops: CDR1 SNHLY, CDR2 FYNNEI. The V gene lost 7 bases and the J gene lost 6 bases, with 15 bases spanning the gap. The PCR was carried out with 60 Vbeta primers and 13 Jbeta primers. Sequenced by immunoSEQ multiplex PCR; TCRdb stores in-frame clones only, minus some. Among under 200,000 clones, roughly 79% were seen once, and the ten largest hold 13%. Donors showed nominal health when sampled, although they likely had unrecorded immune exposures. Material for sequencing was PBMCs. The chain links TRBV2 to TRBJ1-4; D is ambiguous. This sequence was found in a woman between 45 and 65 years old in good health and CMV-seronegative. The CDR3 DNA sequence: TGTGCCAGCAACCTAGGGAGATTTGATGAAAAACTGTTTTTT. As protein: CASNLGRFDEKLFF.